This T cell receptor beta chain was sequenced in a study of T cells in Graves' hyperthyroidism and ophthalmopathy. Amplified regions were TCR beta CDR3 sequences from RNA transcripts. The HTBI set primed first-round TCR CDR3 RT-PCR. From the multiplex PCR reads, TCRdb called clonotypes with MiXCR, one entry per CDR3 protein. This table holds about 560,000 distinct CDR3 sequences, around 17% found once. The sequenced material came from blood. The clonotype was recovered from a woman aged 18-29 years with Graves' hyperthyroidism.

In nucleotides, the CDR3 is TGTGCCAGCTCACCTCTCCCTAGCGGGAGGGCCGGAAATGAGCAGTTCTTC. Translating gives CASSPLPSGRAGNEQFF. V and J are TRBV18 and TRBJ2-1; 12 bases are a match to TRBD2. Germline V gene data show CDR1 as KGHSH and CDR2 as LQKENI. V dropped 3 bases and J dropped 7; count of bases not matched to a gene: 10. There are 17 residues in the CDR3.